This TCR beta chain emerged from a study of blood T cell repertoires in COVID-19. Profiling relied on immunoSEQ multiplex PCR, and the TCRdb table lists in-frame clones only, not all of them. The sample records tens of thousands of clones, almost 85% being singletons. The CDR3 sequence is 15 residues long. V was clipped by 2 bases and J by 4 bases; unmatched bases: 4. The V gene's germline CDR1 is MNHNS and CDR2 SASEGT. This clone was observed a handful of times. The origin of this receptor is a human donor in a cohort sampled during active COVID-19. Sequenced input: peripheral blood. The genes are TRBV6-1 and TRBJ1-2; 10 bases align to TRBD1. CDR3 coding DNA: TGTGCCAGCAGTGAAATGGGGACAGGGGCCTATGGCTACACCTTC. Protein product: CASSEMGTGAYGYTF.